This T cell receptor (beta chain) was recovered during a study of blood T cell repertoires in COVID-19. Study-wide context: Acute and convalescent COVID-19 samples came from the United States, Italy and Spain. In each case, the material was cDNA or gDNA derived from T cells, B-cell-depleted T cells, or PBMCs.

In the original processing: Scientists estimated how many nucleated cells there were by amplifying reference gene primers. Measured with immunoSEQ multiplex PCR; TCRdb has only the in-frame clones, and not every one. That table is the source of V, J and clone size, and D and trimming were worked out from the DNA. The table records under 75,000 clones, 88% of them present only once. With 0 bases removed from V and 2 bases from J, the gap between germline ends came to 11 bases. This CDR3 contains 15 residues. Germline values: CDR1 SEHNR, CDR2 FQNEAQ (reference sequence). The chain couples TRBV7-9 to TRBJ2-7; D remains unclear. This receptor was taken from a woman older than 75 with active COVID-19. Sequences were obtained from peripheral blood. The CDR3 DNA sequence: TGTGCCAGCAGCTTAGCTGGGCAGGTACCCTACGAGCAGTACTTC. Translated: CASSLAGQVPYEQYF. Filled out from reference TRBV7-9 and TRBJ2-7, the complete variable domain reads DTGVSQNPRHKITKRGQNVTFRCDPISEHNRLYWYRQTLGQGPEFLTYFQNEAQLEKSRLLSDRFSAERPKGSFSTLEIQRTEQGDSAMYLCASSLAGQVPYEQYFGPGTRLTVT.